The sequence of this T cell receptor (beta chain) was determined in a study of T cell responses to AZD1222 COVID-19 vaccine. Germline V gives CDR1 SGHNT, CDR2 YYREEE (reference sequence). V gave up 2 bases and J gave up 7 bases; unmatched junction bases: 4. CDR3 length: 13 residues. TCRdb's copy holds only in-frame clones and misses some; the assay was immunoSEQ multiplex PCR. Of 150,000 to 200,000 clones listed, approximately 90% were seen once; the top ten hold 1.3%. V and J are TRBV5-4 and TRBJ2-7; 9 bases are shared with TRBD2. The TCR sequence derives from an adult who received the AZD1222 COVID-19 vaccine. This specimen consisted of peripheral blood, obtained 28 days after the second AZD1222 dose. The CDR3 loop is CASSFGTSHEQYF. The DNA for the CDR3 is TGTGCCAGCAGCTTCGGGACTAGCCATGAGCAGTACTTC.